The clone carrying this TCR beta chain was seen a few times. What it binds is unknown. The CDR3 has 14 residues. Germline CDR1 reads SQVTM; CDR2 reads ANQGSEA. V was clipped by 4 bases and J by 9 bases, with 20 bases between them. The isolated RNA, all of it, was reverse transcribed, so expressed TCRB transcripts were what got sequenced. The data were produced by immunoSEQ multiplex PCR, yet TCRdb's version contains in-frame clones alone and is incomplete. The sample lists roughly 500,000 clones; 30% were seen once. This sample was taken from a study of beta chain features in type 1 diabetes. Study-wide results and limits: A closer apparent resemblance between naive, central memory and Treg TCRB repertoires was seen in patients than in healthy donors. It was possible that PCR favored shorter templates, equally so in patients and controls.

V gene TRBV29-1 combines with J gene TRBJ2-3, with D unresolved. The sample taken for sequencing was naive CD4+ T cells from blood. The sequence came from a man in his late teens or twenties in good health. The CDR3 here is CSVVAVLDFRTQYF. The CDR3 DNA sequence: TGCAGCGTTGTGGCTGTCCTGGATTTTCGGACGCAGTATTTT.